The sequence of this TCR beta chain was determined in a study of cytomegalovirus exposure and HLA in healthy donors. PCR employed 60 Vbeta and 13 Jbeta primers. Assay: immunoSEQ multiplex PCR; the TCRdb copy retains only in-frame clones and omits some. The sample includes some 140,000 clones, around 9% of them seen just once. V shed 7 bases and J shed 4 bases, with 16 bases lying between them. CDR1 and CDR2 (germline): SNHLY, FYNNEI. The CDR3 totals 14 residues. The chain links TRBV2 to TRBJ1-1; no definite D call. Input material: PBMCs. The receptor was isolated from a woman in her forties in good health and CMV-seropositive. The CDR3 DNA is TGTGCCAGCAAATGGACTCAAGGGAGCACTGAAGCTTTCTTT. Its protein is CASKWTQGSTEAFF.